This paragraph reports one T cell receptor (beta chain). The sample originates from a study of blood T cell repertoires in COVID-19. In the study overall: T cells, B-cell-depleted T cells, or PBMCs supplied cDNA or gDNA.

Symptom resolution, clearance, or two negative PCRs marked the recovered donors of Cohort 3. Using immunoSEQ multiplex PCR, the repertoire was profiled, and TCRdb retains in-frame clones only, with some absent. The sample has 150,000 to 200,000 clones, approximately 80% seen once. Trimming cost V 5 bases and J 4 bases, with 15 bases left between them. CDR3 size: 14 residues. Germline V CDR1 and CDR2: SEHNR, FQNEAQ (reference sequence). The sequencing sample was made of PBMCs or T cells enriched from blood (not recorded which). This TCR came from a man aged 35 to 55 who had recovered from COVID-19. V gene TRBV7-9 combines with J gene TRBJ2-7; D not certain. DNA of the CDR3: TGTGCCAGCAGCCAACCCTCAAGCATTTACGAGCAGTACTTC. Amino acids: CASSQPSSIYEQYF.